The rows below give T cell receptor beta chains drawn from one sample of a study of blood T cell repertoires in COVID-19. Sequenced by immunoSEQ multiplex PCR; TCRdb stores in-frame clones only, minus some. The data hold hundreds of thousands of clones, with over 85% observed a single time. The sample comprised peripheral blood. All receptors come from a man between 18 and 29 years old with COVID-19, enrolled during active disease. The CDR3 runs from the conserved cysteine through the conserved F or W. Fields, in order: V gene, J gene, D gene, clone size, CDR3 protein, CDR3 DNA. D genes are given only for firm matches. Size is omitted from some rows. Given values are once, few, many or a class for expanded clones.

>TRBV29-1|TRBJ1-4|NA|NA
CSVEDGVGATNEKLFF
TGCAGCGTTGAAGATGGTGTGGGGGCGACTAATGAAAAACTGTTTTTT
>TRBV6-5|TRBJ2-1|NA|once
CASSYSPLVSNEQFF
TGTGCCAGCAGTTACTCCCCACTAGTTTCTAATGAGCAGTTCTTC
>TRBV6-5|TRBJ1-6|TRBD1|NA
CASSYEGQYSPLHF
TGTGCCAGCAGTTACGAGGGACAGTACTCACCCCTCCACTTT
>TRBV5-6|TRBJ2-7|TRBD2|once
CASRAGGSSYEQYF
TGTGCCAGCAGGGCTGGCGGGAGCTCCTACGAGCAGTACTTC
>TRBV5-5|TRBJ2-7|TRBD2|NA
CASSLVWLAGGEQYF
TGTGCCAGCAGCTTAGTTTGGCTAGCGGGAGGCGAGCAGTACTTC
>TRBV2|TRBJ2-1|NA|NA
CASGAGSYNEQFF
TGTGCCAGCGGGGCCGGATCCTACAATGAGCAGTTCTTC
>TRBV27|TRBJ1-1|TRBD1|NA
CASRWDRANTEAFF
TGTGCCAGCAGGTGGGACAGGGCGAACACTGAAGCTTTCTTT
>TRBV30|TRBJ1-5|NA|once
CAWSSRPGRGQPQHF
TGTGCCTGGAGCTCGCGCCCAGGGAGGGGGCAGCCCCAGCATTTT
>TRBV6-5|TRBJ1-1|NA|NA
CATTQKRNTEAFF
TGTGCCACCACCCAGAAGCGTAACACTGAAGCTTTCTTT
>TRBV27|TRBJ2-3|NA|NA
CASSLEGSDADTQYF
TGTGCCAGCAGTTTGGAGGGTTCTGACGCAGATACGCAGTATTTT
>TRBV4-2|TRBJ2-3|TRBD2|NA
CASSLSGTSFSGDTQYF
TGTGCCAGCAGCCTATCTGGGACTAGCTTTTCAGGAGATACGCAGTATTTT
>TRBV5-4|TRBJ2-7|TRBD2|NA
CASSPWRAGGSYEQYF
TGTGCCAGCAGCCCCTGGAGAGCGGGAGGGTCCTACGAGCAGTACTTC
>TRBV5-1|TRBJ2-5|NA|once
CASSLIPNEETQYF
TGCGCCAGCAGCTTAATCCCGAATGAGGAGACCCAGTACTTC
>TRBV19|TRBJ1-6|NA|NA
CASSEHGVSPLHF
TGTGCCAGTAGTGAACACGGGGTTTCACCCCTCCACTTT
>TRBV6-5|TRBJ2-1|TRBD2|NA
CASSLLGTINGEQFF
TGTGCCAGCAGCCTACTCGGGACTATCAATGGTGAGCAGTTCTTC
>TRBV6-5|TRBJ2-7|TRBD1|NA
CASSRQGMDEQYF
TGTGCCAGCAGCCGACAGGGGATGGACGAGCAGTACTTC
>TRBV29-1|TRBJ1-4|TRBD1|NA
CSVYDRGNEKLFF
TGCAGCGTCTATGACAGGGGGAATGAAAAACTGTTTTTT
>TRBV24-1|TRBJ1-6|NA|NA
CATSDFIRGRSYNSPLHF
TGTGCCACCAGTGATTTCATCAGGGGACGGTCCTATAATTCACCCCTCCACTTT
>TRBV5-5|TRBJ1-2|NA|NA
CASSLAGGGNYGYTF
TGTGCCAGCAGCTTGGCCGGCGGAGGAAACTATGGCTACACCTTC
>TRBV9|TRBJ2-5|TRBD1|NA
CASSPRDRPFQETQYF
TGTGCCAGCAGCCCCCGGGACAGACCATTCCAAGAGACCCAGTACTTC
>TRBV21-1|TRBJ1-5|NA|once
CAPGDQPQHF
TGTGCCCCAGGGGATCAGCCCCAGCATTTT
>TRBV9|TRBJ1-3|TRBD1|NA
CASSVVPGTVDTIYF
TGTGCCAGCAGCGTAGTCCCTGGGACAGTTGACACCATATATTTT
>TRBV5-1|TRBJ1-2|TRBD1|NA
CASSGENTGDYGYTF
TGCGCCAGCAGTGGGGAGAACACAGGGGACTATGGCTACACCTTC
>TRBV2|TRBJ1-1|NA|NA
CASSEQGPNTEAFF
TGTGCCAGCAGTGAACAGGGTCCTAACACTGAAGCTTTCTTT
>TRBV9|TRBJ1-4|TRBD1|once
CASSVAGQSPDGEKLFF
TGTGCCAGCAGCGTAGCGGGACAGTCTCCCGATGGGGAAAAACTGTTTTTT
>TRBV14|TRBJ2-7|TRBD2|NA
CASSQGEGWRVYEQYF
TGTGCCAGCAGCCAAGGGGAGGGATGGCGGGTCTACGAGCAGTACTTC
>TRBV18|TRBJ2-3|TRBD1|NA
CASSPRGTDTQYF
TGTGCCAGCTCACCCAGGGGGACAGATACGCAGTATTTT
>TRBV2|TRBJ2-7|NA|NA
CASSQDRYSYEQYF
TGTGCCAGCAGTCAAGACAGGTATTCCTACGAGCAGTACTTC
>TRBV5-4|TRBJ2-1|NA|NA
CASSAGNSEQFF
TGTGCCAGCAGCGCGGGAAACAGTGAGCAGTTCTTC
>TRBV6-5|TRBJ2-2|NA|NA
CASSYSQGRAGELFF
TGTGCCAGCAGTTACTCACAGGGTAGGGCCGGGGAGCTGTTTTTT
>TRBV3-1/TRBV3-2|TRBJ2-1|NA|NA
CASSGRGGYNEQFF
TGTGCCAGCAGCGGGAGGGGGGGTTACAATGAGCAGTTCTTC
>TRBV5-1|TRBJ2-1|TRBD1|NA
CASSFQGTDNEQFF
TGCGCCAGCAGCTTTCAGGGGACAGACAATGAGCAGTTCTTC
>TRBV30|TRBJ2-1|NA|few
CAWRPGGGAEGDEQFF
TGTGCCTGGAGGCCTGGAGGGGGGGCCGAGGGCGATGAGCAGTTCTTC
>TRBV27|TRBJ2-7|TRBD2|NA
CASRGVGEGFYEQYF
TGTGCCAGCAGGGGGGTGGGGGAGGGTTTCTACGAGCAGTACTTC
>TRBV24-1|TRBJ2-5|NA|NA
CATSDPGAGVETQYF
TGTGCCACCAGTGATCCGGGAGCTGGCGTTGAGACCCAGTACTTC
>TRBV5-6|TRBJ2-2|TRBD2|NA
CASSLTAGGPGELFF
TGTGCCAGCAGCTTGACCGCGGGGGGGCCCGGGGAGCTGTTTTTT
>TRBV6-6|TRBJ1-5|NA|once
CASSSDSGGYQPQHF
TGTGCCAGCAGCTCGGACTCGGGGGGATATCAGCCCCAGCATTTT
>TRBV3-1/TRBV3-2|TRBJ2-3|NA|NA
CASSLGQGGRGTDTQYF
TGTGCCAGCAGCCTAGGCCAGGGGGGAAGGGGCACAGATACGCAGTATTTT
>TRBV3-1/TRBV3-2|TRBJ2-3|TRBD2|NA
CASSFRAGADTQYF
TGTGCCAGCAGCTTCCGAGCGGGGGCGGATACGCAGTATTTT
>TRBV19|TRBJ2-3|TRBD2|NA
CASSGVLAGDTDTQYF
TGTGCCAGTTCAGGGGTCCTAGCGGGGGACACAGATACGCAGTATTTT
>TRBV7-8|TRBJ2-1|NA|NA
CASSSTTGSPQFF
TGTGCCAGCAGCTCCACGACAGGTTCGCCGCAGTTCTTC
>TRBV5-5|TRBJ1-2|NA|NA
CASSLGPDIYYGYTF
TGTGCCAGCAGCTTGGGGCCAGACATATACTATGGCTACACCTTC
>TRBV11-2|TRBJ1-1|TRBD1|NA
CASSPGTGGRTNTEAFF
TGTGCCAGCAGCCCAGGGACAGGGGGACGCACGAACACTGAAGCTTTCTTT
>TRBV11-2|TRBJ1-1|TRBD1|NA
CASSFRQGSNEAFF
TGTGCCAGCAGCTTTCGACAGGGCTCGAACGAAGCTTTCTTT
>TRBV2|TRBJ2-1|TRBD1|NA
CASGYRGGRQFF
TGTGCCAGCGGCTACAGGGGCGGTAGGCAGTTCTTC
>TRBV18|TRBJ2-2|NA|NA
CASSPPGTPSLTGELFF
TGTGCCAGCTCACCACCCGGGACTCCCTCTCTCACCGGGGAGCTGTTTTTT
>TRBV19|TRBJ1-2|TRBD1|NA
CASTWDRGFGYTF
TGTGCCAGTACTTGGGACAGGGGGTTTGGCTACACCTTC
>TRBV10-1|TRBJ2-3|TRBD2|NA
CASRGLATDTQYF
TGCGCCAGCAGAGGACTAGCAACAGATACGCAGTATTTT
>TRBV5-1|TRBJ2-3|NA|NA
CASRRLGSTDTQYF
TGCGCCAGCCGCCGACTAGGGAGCACAGATACGCAGTATTTT
>TRBV6-5|TRBJ1-2|TRBD1|NA
CASSRGQGNYGYTF
TGTGCCAGCAGCCGAGGACAGGGCAACTATGGCTACACCTTC
>TRBV7-6|TRBJ1-1|NA|once
CASVGRRNTEAFF
TGTGCCAGCGTGGGTCGGAGAAACACTGAAGCTTTCTTT
>TRBV6-2/TRBV6-3|TRBJ2-3|NA|NA
CASSYSSAAGPTDTQYF
TGTGCCAGCAGTTACTCGTCCGCCGCGGGCCCCACAGATACGCAGTATTTT
>TRBV5-6|TRBJ2-3|NA|NA
CASRTSGEWPTDTQYF
TGTGCCAGCAGAACCTCCGGGGAATGGCCCACAGATACGCAGTATTTT
>TRBV5-4|TRBJ1-5|NA|NA
CASSSYRDPQPQHF
TGTGCCAGCAGCTCGTACAGGGATCCTCAGCCCCAGCATTTT
>TRBV5-6|TRBJ2-2|NA|NA
CASSLAGNTGELFF
TGTGCCAGCAGCTTGGCGGGGAACACCGGGGAGCTGTTTTTT
>TRBV6-1|TRBJ1-6|NA|NA
CASSEAVTHHSPLHF
TGTGCCAGCAGTGAAGCTGTCACTCACCATTCACCCCTCCACTTT
>TRBV7-2|TRBJ1-2|NA|NA
CASSNEQLLYGYTF
TGTGCCAGCAGCAACGAACAGCTACTGTATGGCTACACCTTC
>TRBV19|TRBJ2-3|NA|NA
CASRHDITDTQYF
TGTGCCAGTAGACACGACATTACAGATACGCAGTATTTT
>TRBV10-1|TRBJ2-1|TRBD2|NA
CASSESRVSRSGLALNEQFF
TGCGCCAGCAGTGAGTCTCGGGTTAGTAGAAGTGGACTAGCGCTAAATGAGCAGTTCTTC